This entry lists 32 T cell receptor beta chains sequenced from one sample in a study of cytomegalovirus exposure and HLA in healthy donors. Primers included in the PCR were 60 Vbeta and 13 Jbeta primers. Clones were sequenced by immunoSEQ multiplex PCR, and TCRdb holds only the in-frame ones, with some missing. The sample consists of some 130,000 clones, 65% to 90% of them appearing once. Sample: PBMCs. All receptors derive from a male donor in good health and CMV-seropositive.

V usage is TRBV27 and J usage is TRBJ2-3; 12 positions match TRBD1. Germline V gene lookup returns CDR1 MNHEY and CDR2 SMNVEV (reference sequence). V was clipped by 5 bases and J by 5 bases; unmatched bases: 5. This CDR3 comprises 15 residues. Here the CDR3 reads CASSPGQGAIDTQYF. For the CDR3, the DNA is TGTGCCAGCAGTCCGGGACAGGGGGCGATAGATACGCAGTATTTT.

The chain couples TRBV7-9 to TRBJ1-3, with D possibly being TRBD1 (6 bases). Trimming removed 5 bases at V and 0 bases at J, with 17 bases between. The CDR3 is 17 residues long. Germline assignment: CDR1 SEHNR and CDR2 FQNEAQ (reference sequence). The CDR3 loop is CASSQNWDTRSGNTIYF. As DNA, the CDR3 is TGTGCCAGCAGCCAAAACTGGGACACGCGCTCTGGAAACACCATATATTTT.

This chain links TRBV29-1 with TRBJ2-7; TRBD1 matches at 7 bases. This CDR3 region has 12 residues. Germline CDR1 is SQVTM and CDR2 is ANQGSEA. V trimming: 8 bases; J trimming: 1 base; junction bases outside the gene matches: 5. The CDR3 coding sequence is TGCAGCTTTCGGACAGGATCCTACGAGCAGTACTTC. Amino acid sequence: CSFRTGSYEQYF.

A single count supports this clone. Here the CDR3 DNA reads TGTGCCAGCAAGGGGGGGTCCACCGGGGAGCTGTTTTTT. Translated: CASKGGSTGELFF. The gene calls are TRBV6-6 and TRBJ2-2, with D tentatively TRBD2 (7 bases). CDR3 length equals 13 residues. The V and J ends lost 7 bases and 4 bases respectively, with 10 bases between them. Germline values: CDR1 MNHNY, CDR2 SVGAGI (reference sequence).

This clone was seen only once. J is TRBJ2-1 and V is TRBV5-1; 11 bases map to TRBD2. The germline V gene has CDR1 SGHRS and CDR2 YFSETQ. The CDR3 runs to 17 residues. The junction had 4 bases not matched to a gene; V was cut back by 2 bases and J by 0 bases. For the CDR3, the DNA is TGCGCCAGCAGCTTCCGACTAGCGGGGATCTCCTACAATGAGCAGTTCTTC. Protein product: CASSFRLAGISYNEQFF.

V gene TRBV18 combines with J gene TRBJ1-2; D is ambiguous. V gave up 0 bases and J gave up 10 bases, with 12 bases separating them. The CDR3 contains 13 residues. CDR1 and CDR2 (germline): KGHSH, LQKENI. The CDR3 reads CASSPPIEFSYTF. CDR3 bases: TGTGCCAGCTCACCACCGATCGAGTTTTCCTACACCTTC.

The DNA for the CDR3 is TGTGCCAGCAGTTTAGGAAGGAGCTCCTACGAGCAGTACTTC. Its translation: CASSLGRSSYEQYF. The chain joins TRBV27 to TRBJ2-7; no reliable D call. Germline assignment: CDR1 MNHEY and CDR2 SMNVEV (reference sequence). The ends were cut back, 2 bases at V and 0 bases at J, with 8 bases in the middle. The CDR3 covers 14 residues.

The chain carries TRBV19 and TRBJ2-1, with D possibly TRBD2 on 5 matching bases. The germline V and J ends were trimmed by 5 bases and 0 bases, with 14 bases remaining between them. Germline V CDR1 and CDR2: LNHDA, SQIVND (reference sequence). This CDR3 is 16 amino acids long. The CDR3 reads CASSSYREGSYNEQFF. The CDR3 nucleotides read TGTGCCAGTAGTTCGTACCGAGAGGGCTCCTACAATGAGCAGTTCTTC.

The chain combines TRBV9 with TRBJ1-2, with D perhaps matching TRBD1 (5 bases). With 4 bases removed from V and 11 bases from J, the gap between germline ends came to 15 bases. The CDR3 has 12 amino acids. CDR1 SGDLS and CDR2 YYNGEE come from the germline V gene. CDR3: CASSPHDSPYTF. The CDR3 region has the DNA TGTGCCAGCAGCCCCCATGACAGCCCGTACACCTTC. Full variable domain (remainder filled in from reference TRBV9 and TRBJ1-2): DSGVTQTPKHLITATGQRVTLRCSPRSGDLSVYWYQQSLDQGLQFLIQYYNGEERAKGNILERFSAQQFPDLHSELNLSSLELGDSALYFCASSPHDSPYTFGSGTRLTVV.

This rearrangement joins TRBV9 to TRBJ2-3; D might be TRBD2 (6 bases). This CDR3 is 16 amino acids long. Trimming stripped 4 bases from V and 4 bases from J, with 19 bases between. The V gene's germline CDR1 is SGDLS and CDR2 YYNGEE. The CDR3 DNA follows: TGTGCCAGCAGCCTCCTAGGCGGGACTGGGTCAGATACGCAGTATTTT. The encoded protein is CASSLLGGTGSDTQYF.

V and J are TRBV13 and TRBJ2-1; D may be TRBD2 (5 bases). This CDR3 is 13 amino acids long. The V gene's germline CDR1 is PRHDT and CDR2 FYEKMQ (reference sequence). Between the trimmed V and J ends, which lost 5 bases and 6 bases, there was a span of 11 bases. The CDR3 coding sequence is TGTGCCAGCAGCGGCCTAGCAGCCAATGAGCAGTTCTTC. Its translation is CASSGLAANEQFF.

This chain uses TRBV30 with TRBJ1-3; 7 nucleotides match TRBD1. The CDR3 loop spans 13 amino acids. The germline V gene encodes CDR1 GTSNPN and CDR2 SVGIG (reference sequence). Trimming removed 8 bases from V and 1 base from J; junction bases left unmatched: 5. CDR3 sequence: CALQTGSGNTIYF. CDR3 DNA: TGTGCCCTTCAGACAGGGTCTGGAAACACCATATATTTT.

The gene calls are TRBV29-1 and TRBJ2-5; 7 bases align to TRBD1. J lost 1 base, V lost 4 bases, and 6 bases had no gene match. The length of the CDR3 is 14 residues. Germline V lookup: CDR1 SQVTM, CDR2 ANQGSEA. The CDR3 DNA reads as TGCAGCGTTGTCGGGACAGACTTCCAAGAGACCCAGTACTTC. This encodes CSVVGTDFQETQYF.

This clone was counted between two and nine times. The chain combines TRBV5-1 with TRBJ2-2, with D tentatively TRBD2 (5 bases). Germline V gives CDR1 SGHRS, CDR2 YFSETQ. This CDR3 is built from 18 residues. V lost 2 bases, J lost 2 bases, and 19 bases lay in between. CDR3 sequence (DNA): TGCGCCAGCAGCTTTAGTGGTTTAGGAGGTCTAAACACCGGGGAGCTGTTTTTT. Translation gives CASSFSGLGGLNTGELFF. The complete variable domain, with remaining parts taken from reference TRBV5-1 and TRBJ2-2, reads KAGVTQTPRYLIKTRGQQVTLSCSPISGHRSVSWYQQTPGQGLQFLFEYFSETQRNKGNFPGRFSGRQFSNSRSEMNVSTLELGDSALYLCASSFSGLGGLNTGELFFGEGSRLTVL.

This chain links TRBV19 with TRBJ1-2, with 7 nucleotides matching TRBD1. The CDR3 length is 16 residues. Trimming cost V 2 bases and J 5 bases; bases outside gene matches: 11. The V gene's germline CDR1 is LNHDA and CDR2 SQIVND (reference sequence). In nucleotides, the CDR3 is TGTGCCAGTAGTATAATGACAGGGCTCCTTGTGTATGGCTACACCTTC. Its protein product is CASSIMTGLLVYGYTF. The full variable domain, its missing parts supplied by reference TRBV19 and TRBJ1-2, is DGGITQSPKYLFRKEGQNVTLSCEQNLNHDAMYWYRQDPGQGLRLIYYSQIVNDFQKGDIAEGYSVSREKKESFPLTVTSAQKNPTAFYLCASSIMTGLLVYGYTFGSGTRLTVV.

The chain has TRBV27 and TRBJ2-3, with TRBD2 matching over 12 bases. CDR1 and CDR2 from the germline V gene are MNHEY and SMNVEV (reference sequence). V lost 2 bases and J lost 6; bases outside the gene matches: 0. The CDR3 consists of 14 residues. The CDR3 protein is CASSLLAGGDTQYF. In nucleotides, the CDR3 is TGTGCCAGCAGTTTACTAGCGGGAGGGGATACGCAGTATTTT.

In DNA form, the CDR3 reads TGCAGCGTTAAACAAACCACAGATACGCAGTATTTT. Protein product: CSVKQTTDTQYF. This chain connects TRBV29-1 to TRBJ2-3; D is ambiguous. Per germline, CDR1 SQVTM and CDR2 ANQGSEA. V lost 5 bases and J lost 2, with 8 bases in between. The CDR3 runs 12 residues.

V and J are TRBV6-6 and TRBJ2-7; 10 bases fit TRBD1. V dropped 6 bases and J dropped 1; count of bases not matched to a gene: 6. Looked up from germline, CDR1 is MNHNY and CDR2 is SVGAGI (reference sequence). The CDR3 has 15 amino acids. CDR3 sequence (DNA): TGTGCCAGCAGCCGACAGGGGGCCTCTTCCTACGAGCAGTACTTC. Protein sequence: CASSRQGASSYEQYF.

V is TRBV5-1 and J is TRBJ2-5; D is unclear. There are 14 residues in the CDR3. V lost 2 bases to trimming and J lost 5 bases, with 13 bases between them. Per the germline V gene, CDR1 is SGHRS and CDR2 is YFSETQ. In DNA, the CDR3 is TGCGCCAGCAGCTTTTTAATTAGCTCGGAGACCCAGTACTTC. Its translation: CASSFLISSETQYF.

The chain carries TRBV7-2 and TRBJ1-4; tentatively, D is TRBD1 (6 bases). Germline V gives CDR1 SGHTA, CDR2 FQGNSA. There are 15 residues in the CDR3. V shed 1 base and J shed 6 bases, with 12 bases lying between them. The CDR3 spells CASSLVGGADEKLFF. The DNA of the CDR3 is TGTGCCAGCAGCTTAGTAGGGGGGGCCGATGAAAAACTGTTTTTT.

Worth noting for this clone: Different DNA sequences within this sample yield the same CDR3. This chain uses TRBV7-9 with TRBJ1-2; D call uncertain. Looked up from germline, CDR1 is SEHNR and CDR2 is FQNEAQ (reference sequence). This CDR3 is 14 amino acids long. V lost 1 base, J lost 6 bases, and 12 bases lay in between. In DNA, the CDR3 is TGTGCCAGCAGCTTAGTCGGGGAGGAGGATGGCTACACCTTC. It specifies CASSLVGEEDGYTF.

V and J are TRBV7-2 and TRBJ2-7; 7 bases are shared with TRBD2. V lost 2 bases, J lost 6 bases, and 4 bases stayed unmatched. The germline CDR1 and CDR2 sequences are SGHTA and FQGNSA. The CDR3 contains 13 residues. The CDR3 bases are TGTGCCAGCAGCTTACTTACTAGCGCCGAGCAGTACTTC. Translated: CASSLLTSAEQYF.

V usage is TRBV7-6 and J usage is TRBJ2-1; tentative D call: TRBD2 (7 bases). The CDR3 contains 15 residues. With 5 bases removed from V and 4 bases from J, the gap between germline ends came to 15 bases. Germline assignment: CDR1 SGHVS and CDR2 FNYEAQ. The CDR3 DNA follows: TGTGCCAGCAGCGCTCCGGGGGGCTTTTACAATGAGCAGTTCTTC. Protein: CASSAPGGFYNEQFF.

J is TRBJ1-4 and V is TRBV7-2; D gene unclear. This CDR3 region has 15 residues. V gave up 5 bases and J gave up 3 bases, with 13 bases separating them. Germline-derived CDR1 and CDR2 are SGHTA and FQGNSA. The CDR3 DNA follows: TGTGCCAGCAGCCCTCTTAACGGAGCTAATGAAAAACTGTTTTTT. Its translation: CASSPLNGANEKLFF.

V is TRBV7-8 and J is TRBJ2-7, with D possibly matching TRBD1 (5 bases). Trimming removed 4 bases from V and 1 base from J, with 11 bases in between. Germline CDR1 reads SGHVS; CDR2 reads FQNEAQ. The CDR3 loop spans 14 amino acids. The CDR3 nucleotides are TGTGCCAGCAGCTATGGGGCAGGGTCCTACGAGCAGTACTTC. Amino acids: CASSYGAGSYEQYF.

The chain is built from TRBV10-1 and TRBJ2-7; 8 bases agree with TRBD1. This CDR3 contains 15 residues. The germline V gene encodes CDR1 WNHNN and CDR2 SYGVQD (reference sequence). The ends lost 6 bases at V and 3 bases at J; junction bases unmatched: 10. The CDR3 region has the DNA TGCGCCAGCAGAAACGACAGGGGAAGGCACTACGAGCAGTACTTC. It encodes CASRNDRGRHYEQYF.

This chain's CDR3 is CASSIPSGQGSEKLFF. CDR3 sequence (DNA): TGTGCCAGTAGTATTCCCTCCGGACAGGGGAGTGAAAAACTGTTTTTT. This chain uses TRBV19 with TRBJ1-4; 9 positions agree with TRBD1. Germline V gene sequence: CDR1 LNHDA, CDR2 SQIVND (reference sequence). The CDR3 spans 16 residues. V lost 3 bases, J lost 7 bases, and 9 bases stayed unmatched.

The genes are TRBV11-2 and TRBJ2-2, with TRBD1 as a possible D gene (6 bases). V was shortened by 1 base and J by 0 bases, with 9 bases between the two germline ends. The CDR3 runs 16 residues. Germline assignment: CDR1 SGHAT and CDR2 FQNNGV. The CDR3 nucleotides are TGTGCCAGCAGCTTAGTGGGGACACCGAACACCGGGGAGCTGTTTTTT. As protein: CASSLVGTPNTGELFF.

About this clone: The junction departs from germline at one end; a sequencing error may be responsible. The chain recombines TRBV10-3 with TRBJ2-5; possibly TRBD1 for D (5 bases). The CDR3 has 13 amino acids. Germline CDR1 and CDR2: ENHRY and SYGVKD. The CDR3: CAISEGAQEAQYF. The CDR3 nucleotides read TGTGCCATCAGTGAGGGGGCTCAAGAGGCCCAGTACTTC.

CDR3 nucleotide sequence: TGTGCCTGGACGTCAGGAGGAAACACCATATATTTT. It yields the protein CAWTSGGNTIYF. The chain has TRBV30 and TRBJ1-3; D remains ambiguous. The germline V gene has CDR1 GTSNPN and CDR2 SVGIG (reference sequence). This CDR3 is built from 12 residues. V lost 4 bases to trimming and J lost 4 bases, with 8 bases between them.

Only one count was recorded for this clone. In DNA form, the CDR3 reads TGTGCCAGCAGTTTCATGGCGGGAGGCACCTACAATGAGCAGTTCTTC. It translates to CASSFMAGGTYNEQFF. The chain has TRBV27 and TRBJ2-1, with 8 nucleotides matching TRBD2. Germline trimming cut 3 bases from V and 2 bases from J; bases unmatched to any gene: 6. The CDR3 is 16 residues long. Germline CDR1 MNHEY, CDR2 SMNVEV (reference sequence).

In its sample, this clone was seen a few times. The junction does not match germline at one end; this may be a read error. V usage is TRBV7-9 and J usage is TRBJ2-3, with D unclear. CDR1 and CDR2 from the germline V gene are SEHNR and FQNEAQ (reference sequence). The CDR3 length is 13 residues. The CDR3 coding sequence is TGTGCCAGCGGCTTGCTAGAGGCAGATACGCAGTATTTT. Protein: CASGLLEADTQYF.